A selection of T cell receptor beta chains follows, all from one sample in a study of blood T cell repertoires in COVID-19. Sequencing used immunoSEQ multiplex PCR; TCRdb keeps in-frame clones, though not all of them. The data contain over 100,000 clones, 70% to 90% of them singletons. Sequencing was carried out using peripheral blood. These receptors were collected from a man aged 50 to 59 with active COVID-19. Both conserved end residues are part of each CDR3. Fields, in order: J gene, clone size, V gene, D gene, CDR3 DNA, CDR3 protein. D genes are given only for firm matches. For some rows the clone size is stated as once, few or many, or as a class when expanded; others skip it.

J gene: TRBJ1-1
clone size: .
V gene: TRBV11-2
D gene: TRBD1
CDR3 DNA: TGTGCCAGCAGCCCCCGGACAGGGGCCCGTACTGAAGCTTTCTTT
CDR3 protein: CASSPRTGARTEAFF

J gene: TRBJ1-5
clone size: .
V gene: TRBV19
D gene: .
CDR3 DNA: TGTGCCAGTAGTATAATGCGGACAGTTAGCAATCAGCCCCAGCATTTT
CDR3 protein: CASSIMRTVSNQPQHF

J gene: TRBJ1-2
clone size: few
V gene: TRBV7-2
D gene: .
CDR3 DNA: TGTGCCAGCAGCTCCGGCGGCCGTAACGGGGGCTACACCTTC
CDR3 protein: CASSSGGRNGGYTF

J gene: TRBJ1-5
clone size: .
V gene: TRBV4-1
D gene: .
CDR3 DNA: TGCGCCAGCAGCCATGTTCGGGGGCGGGGGGATAGCAATCAGCCCCAGCATTTT
CDR3 protein: CASSHVRGRGDSNQPQHF

J gene: TRBJ1-1
clone size: .
V gene: TRBV6-5
D gene: .
CDR3 DNA: TGTGCCAGCAGTTTTGGCGGGGGGGCGAACACTGAAGCTTTCTTT
CDR3 protein: CASSFGGGANTEAFF

J gene: TRBJ2-7
clone size: .
V gene: TRBV10-1
D gene: .
CDR3 DNA: TGCGCCAGCAGTGAGACTCCCCTTCGGAGCTCCTACGAGCAGTACTTC
CDR3 protein: CASSETPLRSSYEQYF

J gene: TRBJ2-2
clone size: .
V gene: TRBV9
D gene: TRBD2
CDR3 DNA: TGTGCCAGCAGCGTAGTAGCGGGGGGGCCTGTCGGGGAGCTGTTTTTT
CDR3 protein: CASSVVAGGPVGELFF

J gene: TRBJ2-3
clone size: .
V gene: TRBV5-5
D gene: .
CDR3 DNA: TGTGCCAGCAGCCCCGGGTTTGGCACAGATACGCAGTATTTT
CDR3 protein: CASSPGFGTDTQYF

J gene: TRBJ2-3
clone size: .
V gene: TRBV6-6
D gene: TRBD2
CDR3 DNA: TGTGCCACCCTAATTTTGACTAGCGGGGGCACAGATACGCAGTATTTT
CDR3 protein: CATLILTSGGTDTQYF

J gene: TRBJ2-3
clone size: .
V gene: TRBV29-1
D gene: TRBD1
CDR3 DNA: TGCAGCGTGGGTCGGACAGGGGATGGGGCAGATACGCAGTATTTT
CDR3 protein: CSVGRTGDGADTQYF

J gene: TRBJ1-2
clone size: .
V gene: TRBV7-9
D gene: TRBD1
CDR3 DNA: TGTGCCAGCAGCCCATCTCCGCCCTTCAGGGGGCGGCGGGGCTACACCTTC
CDR3 protein: CASSPSPPFRGRRGYTF

J gene: TRBJ1-2
clone size: few
V gene: TRBV5-6
D gene: .
CDR3 DNA: TGTGCCAGCAGCTTGTCCAGGACTAACTATGGCTACACCTTC
CDR3 protein: CASSLSRTNYGYTF